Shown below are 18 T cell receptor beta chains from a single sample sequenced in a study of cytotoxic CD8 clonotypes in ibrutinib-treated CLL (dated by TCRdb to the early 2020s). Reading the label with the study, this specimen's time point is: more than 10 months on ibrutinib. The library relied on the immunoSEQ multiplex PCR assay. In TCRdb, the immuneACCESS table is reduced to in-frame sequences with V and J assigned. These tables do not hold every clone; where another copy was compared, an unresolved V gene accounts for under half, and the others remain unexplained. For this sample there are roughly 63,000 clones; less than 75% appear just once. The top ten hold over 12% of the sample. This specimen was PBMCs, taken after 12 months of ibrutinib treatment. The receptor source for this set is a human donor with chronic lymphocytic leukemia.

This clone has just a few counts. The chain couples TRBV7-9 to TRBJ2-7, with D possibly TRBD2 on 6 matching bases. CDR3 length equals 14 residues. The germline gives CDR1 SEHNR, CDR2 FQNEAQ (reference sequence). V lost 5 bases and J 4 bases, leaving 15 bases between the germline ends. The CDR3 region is CASSVTGVQYEQYF. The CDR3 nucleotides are TGTGCCAGCAGCGTGACGGGAGTCCAGTACGAGCAGTACTTC.

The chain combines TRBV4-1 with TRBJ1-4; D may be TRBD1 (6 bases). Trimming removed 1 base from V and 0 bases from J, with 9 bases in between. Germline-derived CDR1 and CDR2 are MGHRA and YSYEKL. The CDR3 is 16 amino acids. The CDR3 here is CASSQGGGATNEKLFF. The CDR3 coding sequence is TGCGCCAGCAGCCAAGGAGGGGGAGCAACTAATGAAAAACTGTTTTTT.

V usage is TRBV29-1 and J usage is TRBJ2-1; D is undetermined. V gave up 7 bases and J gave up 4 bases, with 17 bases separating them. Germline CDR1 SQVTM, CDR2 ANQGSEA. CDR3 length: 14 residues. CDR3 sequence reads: CSGAPIRAYNEQFF. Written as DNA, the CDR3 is TGCAGCGGGGCCCCGATCCGGGCTTACAATGAGCAGTTCTTC.

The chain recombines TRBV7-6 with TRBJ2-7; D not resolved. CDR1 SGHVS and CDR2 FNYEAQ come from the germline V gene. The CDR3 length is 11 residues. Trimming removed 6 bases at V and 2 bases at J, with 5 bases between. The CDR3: CASSSPYEQYF. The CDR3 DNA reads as TGTGCCAGCAGTTCCCCCTACGAGCAGTACTTC.

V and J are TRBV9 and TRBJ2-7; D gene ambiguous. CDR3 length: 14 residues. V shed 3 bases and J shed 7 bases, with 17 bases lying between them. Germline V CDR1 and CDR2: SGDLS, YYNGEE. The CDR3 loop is CASSGSAGVREQYF. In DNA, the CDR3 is TGTGCCAGCAGCGGCTCCGCCGGAGTGAGGGAGCAGTACTTC.

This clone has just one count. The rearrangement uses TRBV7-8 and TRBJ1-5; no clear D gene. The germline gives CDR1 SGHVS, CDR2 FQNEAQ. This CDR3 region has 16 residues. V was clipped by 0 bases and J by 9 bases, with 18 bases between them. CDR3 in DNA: TGTGCCAGCAGCTTAGCCGCAATCCCCATCAAAGGGCCCCAGCATTTT. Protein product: CASSLAAIPIKGPQHF.

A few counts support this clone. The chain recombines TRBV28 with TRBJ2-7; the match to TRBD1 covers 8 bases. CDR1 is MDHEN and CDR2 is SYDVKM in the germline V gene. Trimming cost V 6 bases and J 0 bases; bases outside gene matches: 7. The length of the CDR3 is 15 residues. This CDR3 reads CASRGTGKSSYEQYV. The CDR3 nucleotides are TGTGCCAGCAGGGGGACAGGAAAAAGCTCCTACGAGCAGTACGTC.

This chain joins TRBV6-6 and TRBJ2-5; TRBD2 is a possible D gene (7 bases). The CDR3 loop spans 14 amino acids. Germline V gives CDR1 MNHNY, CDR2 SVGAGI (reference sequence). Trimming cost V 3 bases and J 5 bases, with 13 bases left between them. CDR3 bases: TGTGCCAGCAGTTATCGGGGGGCGAGGGAGACCCAGTACTTC. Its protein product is CASSYRGARETQYF.

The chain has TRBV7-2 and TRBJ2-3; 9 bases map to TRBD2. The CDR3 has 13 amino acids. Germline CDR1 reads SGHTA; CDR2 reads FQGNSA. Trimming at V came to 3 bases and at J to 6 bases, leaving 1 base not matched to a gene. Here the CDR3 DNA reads TGTGCCAGCAGCTTCACTAGCGGGGATACGCAGTATTTT. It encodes CASSFTSGDTQYF.

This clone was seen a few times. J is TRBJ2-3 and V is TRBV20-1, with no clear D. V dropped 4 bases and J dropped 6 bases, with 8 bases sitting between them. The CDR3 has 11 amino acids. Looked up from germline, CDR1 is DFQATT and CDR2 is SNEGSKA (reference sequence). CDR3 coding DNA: TGCAGTGCTATTGAGGTCGATACGCAGTATTTT. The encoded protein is CSAIEVDTQYF.

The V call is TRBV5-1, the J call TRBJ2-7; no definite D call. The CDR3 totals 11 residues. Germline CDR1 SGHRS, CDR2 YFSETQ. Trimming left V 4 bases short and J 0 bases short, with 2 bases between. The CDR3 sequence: CASSDSYEQYF. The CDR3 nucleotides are TGCGCCAGCAGCGACTCCTACGAGCAGTACTTC.

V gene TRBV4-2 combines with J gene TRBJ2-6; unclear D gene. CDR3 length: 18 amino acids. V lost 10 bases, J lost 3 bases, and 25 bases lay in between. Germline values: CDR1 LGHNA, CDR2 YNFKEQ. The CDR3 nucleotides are TGTGCCACTCCCAAAACCCCTTGGACCTTCGGTGGGGCCAACGTCCTGACTTTC. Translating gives CATPKTPWTFGGANVLTF.

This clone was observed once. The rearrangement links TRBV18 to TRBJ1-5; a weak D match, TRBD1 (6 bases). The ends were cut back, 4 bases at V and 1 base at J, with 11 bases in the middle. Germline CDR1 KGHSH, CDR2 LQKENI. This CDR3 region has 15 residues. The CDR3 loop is CASSQPGASNQPQHF. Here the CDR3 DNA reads TGTGCCAGCTCACAACCAGGGGCGAGCAATCAGCCCCAGCATTTT.

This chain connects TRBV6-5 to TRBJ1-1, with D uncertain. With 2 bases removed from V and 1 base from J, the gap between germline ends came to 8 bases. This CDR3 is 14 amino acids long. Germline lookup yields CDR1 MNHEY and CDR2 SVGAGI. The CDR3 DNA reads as TGTGCCAGCAGTTACGACCCAACGAACACTGAAGCTTTCTTT. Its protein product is CASSYDPTNTEAFF.

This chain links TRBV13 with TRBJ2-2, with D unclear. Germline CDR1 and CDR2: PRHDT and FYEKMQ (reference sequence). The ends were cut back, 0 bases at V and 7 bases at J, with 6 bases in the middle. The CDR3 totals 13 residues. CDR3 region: CASSLGSHGELFF. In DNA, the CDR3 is TGTGCCAGCAGCTTAGGTTCCCACGGGGAGCTGTTTTTT.

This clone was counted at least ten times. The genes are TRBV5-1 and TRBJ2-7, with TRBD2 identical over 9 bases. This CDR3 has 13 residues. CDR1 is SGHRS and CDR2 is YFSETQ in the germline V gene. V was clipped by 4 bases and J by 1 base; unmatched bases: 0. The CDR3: CASSLAGSYEQYF. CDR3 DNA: TGCGCCAGCAGCCTAGCGGGATCCTACGAGCAGTACTTC.

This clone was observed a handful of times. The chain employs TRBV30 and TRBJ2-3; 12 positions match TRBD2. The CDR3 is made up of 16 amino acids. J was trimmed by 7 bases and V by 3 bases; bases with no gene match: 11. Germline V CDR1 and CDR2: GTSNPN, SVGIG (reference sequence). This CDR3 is CAWSPGLAGISNTQYF. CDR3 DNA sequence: TGTGCCTGGAGCCCGGGACTAGCGGGCATATCGAATACGCAGTATTTT.

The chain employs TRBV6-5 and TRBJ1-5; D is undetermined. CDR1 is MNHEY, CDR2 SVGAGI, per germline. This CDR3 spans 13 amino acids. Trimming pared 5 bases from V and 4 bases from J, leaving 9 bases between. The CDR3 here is CASSEIRNQPQHF. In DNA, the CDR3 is TGTGCCAGCAGTGAAATCCGGAATCAGCCCCAGCATTTT.